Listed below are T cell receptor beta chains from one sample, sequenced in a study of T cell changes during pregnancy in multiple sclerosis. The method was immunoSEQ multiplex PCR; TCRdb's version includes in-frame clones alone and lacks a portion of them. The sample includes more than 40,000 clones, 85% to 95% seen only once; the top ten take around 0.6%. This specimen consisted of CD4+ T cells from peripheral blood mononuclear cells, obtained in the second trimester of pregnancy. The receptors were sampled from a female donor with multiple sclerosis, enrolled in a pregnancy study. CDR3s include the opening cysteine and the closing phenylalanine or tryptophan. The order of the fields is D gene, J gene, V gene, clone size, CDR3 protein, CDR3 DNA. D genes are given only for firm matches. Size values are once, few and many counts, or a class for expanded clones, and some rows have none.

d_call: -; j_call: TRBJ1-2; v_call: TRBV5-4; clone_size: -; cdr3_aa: CASSLADYGYTF; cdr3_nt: TGTGCCAGCAGCTTGGCAGATTACGGCTACACCTTC
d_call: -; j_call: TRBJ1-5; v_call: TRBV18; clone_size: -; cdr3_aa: CASSQGGVIEPQHF; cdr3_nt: TGTGCCAGCTCACAAGGGGGGGTTATCGAGCCCCAGCATTTT
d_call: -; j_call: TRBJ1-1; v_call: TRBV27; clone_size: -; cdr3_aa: CASSLSPTGGTEAFF; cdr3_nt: TGTGCCAGCAGTTTATCGCCCACTGGGGGGACTGAAGCTTTCTTT
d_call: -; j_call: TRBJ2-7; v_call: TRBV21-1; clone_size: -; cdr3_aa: CASSKLVTDYEQYF; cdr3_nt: TGTGCCAGCAGCAAATTGGTGACAGACTACGAGCAGTACTTC
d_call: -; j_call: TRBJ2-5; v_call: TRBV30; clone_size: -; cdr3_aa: CAWSVLRTVATGQETQYF; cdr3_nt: TGTGCCTGGAGTGTGCTCCGGACAGTAGCCACGGGACAAGAGACCCAGTACTTC
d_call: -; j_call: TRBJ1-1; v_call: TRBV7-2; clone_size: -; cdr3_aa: CASSFLGGNTEAFF; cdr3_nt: TGTGCCAGCAGCTTCCTAGGGGGGAACACTGAAGCTTTCTTT
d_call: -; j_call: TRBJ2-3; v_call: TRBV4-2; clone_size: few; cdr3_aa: CASSGREQSSTDTQYF; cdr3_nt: TGTGCCAGCAGTGGCCGGGAACAAAGTAGCACAGATACGCAGTATTTT
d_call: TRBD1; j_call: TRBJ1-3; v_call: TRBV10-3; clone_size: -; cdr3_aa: CAISGTGGGNTIYF; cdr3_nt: TGTGCCATCAGTGGGACAGGGGGCGGAAACACCATATATTTT
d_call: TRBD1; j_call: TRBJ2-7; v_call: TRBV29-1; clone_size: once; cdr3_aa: CSVEDRTGGIYEQYF; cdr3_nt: TGCAGCGTTGAAGACAGGACAGGGGGGATCTACGAGCAGTACTTC
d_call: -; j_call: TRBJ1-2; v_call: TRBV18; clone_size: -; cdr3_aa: CASSPSLQGFTFINYGYTF; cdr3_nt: TGTGCCAGCTCACCATCCCTGCAGGGCTTCACCTTTATCAACTATGGCTACACCTTC
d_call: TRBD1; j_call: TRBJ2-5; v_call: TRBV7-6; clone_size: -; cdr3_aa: CASSFSQGAQYF; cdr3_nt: TGTGCCAGCAGCTTTTCACAGGGGGCCCAGTACTTC
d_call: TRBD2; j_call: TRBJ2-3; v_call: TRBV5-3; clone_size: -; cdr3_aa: CARSFLAGGPDTQYF; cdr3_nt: TGTGCCAGAAGCTTTTTGGCGGGGGGGCCGGATACGCAGTATTTT
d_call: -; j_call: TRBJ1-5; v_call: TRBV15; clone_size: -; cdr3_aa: CATSRAGGASNQPQHF; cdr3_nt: TGTGCCACCAGCAGAGCTGGGGGCGCGAGCAATCAGCCCCAGCATTTT
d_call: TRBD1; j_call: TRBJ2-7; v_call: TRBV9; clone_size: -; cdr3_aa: CASSPRQGTYEQYF; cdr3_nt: TGTGCCAGCAGCCCAAGACAGGGGACCTACGAGCAGTACTTC
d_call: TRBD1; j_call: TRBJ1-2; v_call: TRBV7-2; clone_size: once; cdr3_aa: CASSRWDRGEYGYTF; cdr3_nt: TGTGCCAGCAGCCGCTGGGACAGGGGAGAGTATGGCTACACCTTC
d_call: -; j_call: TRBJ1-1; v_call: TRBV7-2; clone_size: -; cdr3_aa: CASISRGTNTEAFF; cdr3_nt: TGTGCCAGCATCTCTAGGGGCACGAACACTGAAGCTTTCTTT
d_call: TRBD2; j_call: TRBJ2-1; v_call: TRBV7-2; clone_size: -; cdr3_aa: CASSFTSGGAPEQFF; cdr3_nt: TGTGCCAGCAGCTTTACTAGCGGGGGGGCCCCTGAGCAGTTCTTC
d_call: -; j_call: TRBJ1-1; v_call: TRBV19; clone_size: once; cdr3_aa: CASIKLGGTHTEAFF; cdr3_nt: TGTGCCAGTATCAAATTGGGAGGGACGCACACTGAAGCTTTCTTT
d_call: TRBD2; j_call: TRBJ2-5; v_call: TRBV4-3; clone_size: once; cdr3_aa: CASSQGGLAGGRGETQYF; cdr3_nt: TGCGCCAGCAGCCAAGGGGGTCTAGCGGGGGGCCGCGGGGAGACCCAGTACTTC
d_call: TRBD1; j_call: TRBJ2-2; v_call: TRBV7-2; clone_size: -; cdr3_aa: CASSLKGASGELFF; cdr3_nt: TGTGCCAGCAGCTTAAAGGGGGCCTCCGGGGAGCTGTTTTTT
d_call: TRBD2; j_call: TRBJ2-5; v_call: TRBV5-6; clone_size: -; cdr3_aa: CASSHPTSGAETQYF; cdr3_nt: TGTGCCAGCAGCCACCCGACTAGCGGGGCAGAGACCCAGTACTTC
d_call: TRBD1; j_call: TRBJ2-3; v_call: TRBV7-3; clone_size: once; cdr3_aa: CASSPSRTGPGDTQYF; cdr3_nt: TGTGCCAGCAGCCCTTCCAGGACAGGGCCCGGGGATACGCAGTATTTT
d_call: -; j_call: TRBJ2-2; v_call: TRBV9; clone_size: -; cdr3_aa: CASTRQDTGELFF; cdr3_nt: TGTGCCAGCACTCGCCAGGACACCGGGGAGCTGTTTTTT
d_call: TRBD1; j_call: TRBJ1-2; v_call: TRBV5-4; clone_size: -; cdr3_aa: CASSGTGVPSGYTF; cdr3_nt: TGTGCCAGCAGCGGTACAGGGGTCCCGAGTGGCTACACCTTC
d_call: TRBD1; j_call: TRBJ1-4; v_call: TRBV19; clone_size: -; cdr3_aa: CASSAPGTVNFDEKLFF; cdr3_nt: TGTGCCAGTAGTGCCCCCGGGACAGTGAATTTTGATGAAAAACTGTTTTTT
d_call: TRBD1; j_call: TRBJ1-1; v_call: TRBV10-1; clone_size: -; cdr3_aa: CAIVDRVSAEAFF; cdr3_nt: TGCGCCATCGTCGACAGGGTTAGCGCTGAAGCTTTCTTT
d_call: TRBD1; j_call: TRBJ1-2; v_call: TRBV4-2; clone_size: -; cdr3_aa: CASSQDGGTGGEGYTF; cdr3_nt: TGTGCCAGCAGCCAAGACGGGGGGACAGGTGGAGAAGGCTACACCTTC
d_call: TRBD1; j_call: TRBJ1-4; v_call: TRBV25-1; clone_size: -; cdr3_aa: CASSDSPRDRAPSEKLFF; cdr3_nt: TGTGCCAGCAGTGATTCCCCCCGGGACAGGGCCCCTAGTGAAAAACTGTTTTTT
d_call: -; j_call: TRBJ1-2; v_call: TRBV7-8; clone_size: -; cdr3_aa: CASSWRGLGIGYTF; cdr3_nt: TGTGCCAGCAGCTGGAGGGGCCTCGGTATCGGCTACACCTTC
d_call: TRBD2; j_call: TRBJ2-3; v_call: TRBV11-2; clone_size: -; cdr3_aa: CASSLRLSGGPDTQYF; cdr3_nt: TGTGCCAGCAGCCTCCGACTTAGCGGGGGTCCAGATACGCAGTATTTT
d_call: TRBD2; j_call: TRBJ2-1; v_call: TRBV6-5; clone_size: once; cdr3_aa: CASSYKGGQAHQFF; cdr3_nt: TGTGCCAGCAGTTACAAGGGAGGGCAGGCCCACCAGTTCTTC
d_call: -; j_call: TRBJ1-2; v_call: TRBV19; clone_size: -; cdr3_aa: CASSILEFNYGYTF; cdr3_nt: TGTGCCAGTAGTATATTAGAGTTTAACTATGGCTACACCTTC
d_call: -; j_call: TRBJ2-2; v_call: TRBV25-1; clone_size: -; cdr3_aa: CASSGRGTGELFF; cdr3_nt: TGTGCCAGCAGTGGCAGGGGCACCGGGGAGCTGTTTTTT
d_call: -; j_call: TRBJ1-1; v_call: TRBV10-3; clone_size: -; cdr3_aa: CAIRRSNTEAFF; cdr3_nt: TGTGCCATCAGGAGGTCGAACACTGAAGCTTTCTTT
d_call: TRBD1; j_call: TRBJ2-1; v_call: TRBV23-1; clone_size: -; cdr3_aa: CASSQARGSYNEQFF; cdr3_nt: TGCGCCAGCAGCCAGGCCAGGGGGTCCTACAATGAGCAGTTCTTC
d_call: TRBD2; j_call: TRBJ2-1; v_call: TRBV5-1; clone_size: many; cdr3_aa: CASSRTSPSSYNEQFF; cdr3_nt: TGCGCCAGCAGCAGGACTAGCCCGAGCTCCTACAATGAGCAGTTCTTC
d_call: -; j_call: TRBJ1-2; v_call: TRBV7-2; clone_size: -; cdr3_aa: CASSLIQGQFYGYTF; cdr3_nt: TGTGCCAGCAGCTTAATTCAAGGACAGTTCTATGGCTACACCTTC
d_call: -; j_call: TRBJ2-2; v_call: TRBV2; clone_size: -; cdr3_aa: CASSGFASGTGELFF; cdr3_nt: TGTGCCAGCAGTGGTTTTGCATCGGGCACCGGGGAGCTGTTTTTT